Listed below are T cell receptor beta chains from one sample, sequenced in a study of CXCR3-negative and CXCR3-positive naive CD8 T cells. Using the 5' RACE reads, TCRdb records one entry per CDR3 protein without DNA. This repertoire includes over 70,000 distinct CDR3 sequences. Input material: naive CXCR3- CD8+ T cells from blood. These receptors were obtained from a human donor in good health. Some clones in this sample may be carry-over from other donors' samples. CDR3s include the opening cysteine and the closing phenylalanine or tryptophan.

TRBJ2-1	TRBV5-6	15	CASSFSGGYVNEQFF
TRBJ2-7	TRBV11-2	15	CASSLDPSGLSEQYF
TRBJ1-1	TRBV20-1	15	CSASMGTGLNTEAFF
TRBJ2-3	TRBV29-1	14	CSVDVGIDTDTQYF
TRBJ1-1	TRBV7-9	15	CASSPTRVVDTEAFF
TRBJ2-2	TRBV29-1	13	CSVGDIDTGELFF
TRBJ2-7	TRBV12-3/TRBV12-4	13	CASSLSRSYEQYF
TRBJ2-7	TRBV2	13	CASTGTDTYEQYF
TRBJ1-2	TRBV29-1	13	CSVEVRSAYGYTF
TRBJ1-1	TRBV29-1	13	CSVSGTGVTEAFF
TRBJ2-7	TRBV28	14	CASSLLDRGLEQYF
TRBJ2-1	TRBV19	14	CASMVKGVYNEQFF
TRBJ1-3	TRBV29-1	12	CSVEPLRNTIYF
TRBJ2-7	TRBV19	18	CASSTNPSTRDRTYEQYF
TRBJ1-1	TRBV25-1	15	CASSEWGTENTEAFF
TRBJ2-5	TRBV11-3	13	CASTEWGGETQYF
TRBJ2-7	TRBV14	14	CASSRTRQTDEQYF
TRBJ2-3	TRBV7-9	17	CASSSHSDSPKTDTQYF
TRBJ2-2	TRBV5-5	16	CASSFSQDSFTGELFF
TRBJ2-7	TRBV7-2	13	CASTVGTNYEQYF
TRBJ2-7	TRBV28	16	CASSSPRVPGPYEQYF
TRBJ1-4	TRBV2	13	CASSDGVNEKLFF
TRBJ1-2	TRBV25-1	15	CASSESPNLAHGYTF
TRBJ1-2	TRBV20-1	13	CSALDRANYGYTF
TRBJ1-2	TRBV29-1	12	CSVARETGSYTF
TRBJ2-7	TRBV7-2	16	CASSSVGGQGAYEQYF
TRBJ1-1	TRBV30	13	CAAGGGASTEAFF
TRBJ2-1	TRBV7-2	16	CASSIDSGLSYNEQFF
TRBJ1-5	TRBV3-1	17	CASSLDRGIYSNQPQHF
TRBJ2-2	TRBV6-2/TRBV6-3	15	CASSNSGVDTGELFF
TRBJ1-2	TRBV4-1	15	CASSPREGDSYGYTF
TRBJ2-1	TRBV5-1	14	CASSITDSDNEQFF
TRBJ2-1	TRBV9	16	CASSVVAGGRSNEQFF
TRBJ2-3	TRBV7-9	13	CASSPQGADTQYF
TRBJ2-7	TRBV7-6	18	CASSFRRTSGGIAYEQYF
TRBJ1-4	TRBV27	16	CASSLSQGRTNEKLFF
TRBJ1-1	TRBV12-3/TRBV12-4	12	CASSPPQGEAFF
TRBJ2-7	TRBV29-1	11	CSVGGPYEQYF
TRBJ1-1	TRBV7-9	15	CASSFRTGLNTEAFF
TRBJ2-1	TRBV6-2/TRBV6-3	14	CASSYRTSANEQFF
TRBJ2-7	TRBV28	14	CASRIRDADYEQYF
TRBJ2-1	TRBV12-3/TRBV12-4	11	CASSRGNEQFF
TRBJ1-1	TRBV7-9	13	CASSLDGIAEAFF
TRBJ2-7	TRBV29-1	11	CSVVQAYEQYF
TRBJ2-7	TRBV14	15	CASSQEWYPTYEQYF
TRBJ2-5	TRBV25-1	14	CASSELMGSETQYF
TRBJ2-2	TRBV6-5	16	CASSYSVAANTGELFF
TRBJ2-7	TRBV5-1	15	CASSRTSGSSYEQYF
TRBJ1-2	TRBV4-3	15	CASSQDRGLHYGYTF
TRBJ1-4	TRBV7-9	13	CASSWPRDEKLFF
TRBJ2-7	TRBV5-1	13	CASMRDHSGEQYF
TRBJ2-1	TRBV2	15	CDSSEAHGSYNEQFF
TRBJ1-5	TRBV7-8	14	CASSLGMGNQPQHF
TRBJ2-5	TRBV6-2/TRBV6-3	15	CASRKLERGGETQYF
TRBJ2-3	TRBV18	13	CASSLQDSDTQYF